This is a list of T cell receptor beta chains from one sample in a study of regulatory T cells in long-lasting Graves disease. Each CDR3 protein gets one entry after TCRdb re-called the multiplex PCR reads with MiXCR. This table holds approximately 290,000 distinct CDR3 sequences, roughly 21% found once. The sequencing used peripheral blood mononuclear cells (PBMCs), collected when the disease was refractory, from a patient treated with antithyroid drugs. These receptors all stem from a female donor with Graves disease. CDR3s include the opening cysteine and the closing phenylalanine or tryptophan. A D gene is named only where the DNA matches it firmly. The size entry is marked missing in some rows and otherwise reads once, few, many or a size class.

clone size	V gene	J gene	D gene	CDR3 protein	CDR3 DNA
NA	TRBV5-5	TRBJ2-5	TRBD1	CASSPPSGGGETQYF	TGTGCCAGCAGCCCCCCATCAGGGGGCGGCGAGACCCAGTACTTC
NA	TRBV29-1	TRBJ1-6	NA	CNGGCSYNSPLHF	TGCAACGGGGGGTGCTCCTATAATTCACCCCTCCACTTT
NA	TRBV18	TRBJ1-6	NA	CASSPRAVDNSPLHF	TGTGCCAGCTCACCACGAGCAGTTGATAATTCACCCCTCCACTTT
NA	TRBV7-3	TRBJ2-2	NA	CASSSPGTIGTGELFF	TGTGCCAGCAGCTCCCCGGGGACAATCGGGACCGGGGAGCTGTTTTTT
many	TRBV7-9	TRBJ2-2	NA	CASSLSGNTGELFF	TGCGCCAGCAGCTTGAGCGGGAACACCGGGGAGCTGTTTTTT
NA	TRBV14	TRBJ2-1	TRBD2	CASSHNDGLAGGLGEQFF	TGTGCCAGCAGCCACAACGACGGACTAGCGGGGGGCCTCGGGGAGCAGTTCTTC
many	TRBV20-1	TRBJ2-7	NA	CSARSDYEQYF	TGCAGTGCTAGATCGGACTACGAGCAGTACTTC
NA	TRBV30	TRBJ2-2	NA	CAWMSASNTGELFF	TGTGCCTGGATGTCGGCTTCCAACACCGGGGAGCTGTTTTTT
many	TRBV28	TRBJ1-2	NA	CASSLDSTYGYTF	TGTGCCAGCAGTCTCGACAGCACCTATGGCTACACCTTC
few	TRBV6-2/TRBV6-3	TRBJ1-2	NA	CVSSEEPGDGSGGYTF	TGTGTCAGCAGTGAAGAGCCTGGGGACGGGTCGGGGGGCTACACCTTC
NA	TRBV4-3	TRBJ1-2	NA	CASSPHMDGDGYTF	TGCGCCAGCAGCCCCCACATGGACGGGGATGGCTACACCTTC
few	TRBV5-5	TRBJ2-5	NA	CASSSPTGIETQYF	TGTGCCAGCAGCTCACCTACAGGGATCGAGACCCAGTACTTC
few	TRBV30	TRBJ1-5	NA	CAWSTGLYQPQHF	TGTGCCTGGAGTACAGGGCTGTATCAGCCCCAGCATTTT
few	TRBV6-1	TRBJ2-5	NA	CAAATETQYF	TGTGCCGCGGCGACGGAGACCCAGTACTTC
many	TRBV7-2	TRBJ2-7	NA	CASRLTDSYEQYF	TGTGCCAGCAGGCTTACAGACTCCTACGAGCAGTACTTC
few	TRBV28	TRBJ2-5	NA	CASSSPFWRVQETQYF	TGTGCCAGCAGTTCCCCATTTTGGCGGGTACAAGAGACCCAGTACTTC
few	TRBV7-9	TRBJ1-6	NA	CASSLDLGRKSSYNSPLHF	TGTGCCAGCAGCTTAGACTTAGGGCGCAAAAGCTCCTATAATTCACCCCTCCACTTT
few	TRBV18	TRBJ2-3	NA	CASSSGTSTDTQYF	TGTGCCAGTTCCAGCGGCACTAGCACAGATACGCAGTATTTT
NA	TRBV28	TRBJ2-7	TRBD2	CAGSLYSGSSYEQYF	TGTGCCGGCAGTTTATATAGCGGGAGCTCCTACGAGCAGTACTTC